This TCR beta chain derives from a study of T cells after yellow fever vaccination. A few counts support this clonotype. Its antigen is unknown. Germline lookup yields CDR1 MNHNS and CDR2 SASEGT. CDR3 length: 13 amino acids. Trimming stripped 2 bases from V and 5 bases from J, with 9 bases between. Study-wide results and caveats: Once the booster was given, most primary-vaccination clones reappeared, at more than 95% for CD4 and approximately 88% for CD8. The appearance of a small share of clonotypes in both CD4 and CD8 compartments was observed.

By 5'RACE template switching, TCR cDNA was produced, with a universal primer site and UMIs added in the process. TCRdb reprocessed the 5' RACE reads with MiXCR, giving one entry per CDR3 protein. The profile shows 500,000 to 650,000 distinct CDR3 sequences, roughly 14% of them singletons. This sample comprised PBMCs, obtained on the day of the yellow fever booster vaccination. The chain joins TRBV6-1 to TRBJ2-5; no reliable D call. The TCR sequence derives from a man aged 25 to 40 who received the YFV17D yellow fever vaccine. CDR3 bases: TGTGCCAGCAGTGAATACAGTCGGGAGACCCAGTACTTC. It yields the protein CASSEYSRETQYF.